This record covers a single T cell receptor beta chain. Its antigen remains unknown. This record comes from a study of T cell responses to AZD1222 COVID-19 vaccine. Whole-study findings and limits: A mostly white British donor set with more females was recruited, and clonal diversity was possibly underestimated. Reports indicate that nearly half of spike-specific TCRs are directed at unmutated variant regions. Spike-specific TCR breadth and depth were elevated following two AZD1222 doses.

The length of the CDR3 is 16 residues. Germline CDR1 and CDR2: KGHSH and LQKENI. V lost 3 bases, J lost 6 bases, and 20 bases lay in between. Clones were sequenced by immunoSEQ multiplex PCR, and TCRdb holds only the in-frame ones, with some missing. The sample has 150,000 to 200,000 clones, 90% to 95% seen once. This clonotype originated in an adult who received the AZD1222 COVID-19 vaccine. V and J are TRBV18 and TRBJ1-2; tentative D call: TRBD1 (6 bases). This specimen was peripheral blood, taken 28 days after the second AZD1222 dose. The CDR3 loop reads CASSPLPGTKDDGYTF. For the CDR3, the DNA is TGTGCCAGCTCACCGCTCCCCGGGACAAAGGACGATGGCTACACCTTC. Variable domain in full (rest from reference TRBV18 and TRBJ1-2): NAGVMQNPRHLVRRRGQEARLRCSPMKGHSHVYWYRQLPEEGLKFMVYLQKENIIDESGMPKERFSAEFPKEGPSILRIQQVVRGDSAAYFCASSPLPGTKDDGYTFGSGTRLTVV.